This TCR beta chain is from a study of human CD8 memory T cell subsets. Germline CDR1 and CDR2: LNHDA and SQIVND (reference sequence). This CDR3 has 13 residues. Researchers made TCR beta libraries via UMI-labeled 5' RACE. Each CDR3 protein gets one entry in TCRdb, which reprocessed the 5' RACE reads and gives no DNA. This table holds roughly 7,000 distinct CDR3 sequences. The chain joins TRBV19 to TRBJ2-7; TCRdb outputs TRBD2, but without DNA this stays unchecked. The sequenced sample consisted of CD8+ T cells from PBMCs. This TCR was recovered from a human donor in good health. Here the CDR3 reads CASSTGTREEQYF.